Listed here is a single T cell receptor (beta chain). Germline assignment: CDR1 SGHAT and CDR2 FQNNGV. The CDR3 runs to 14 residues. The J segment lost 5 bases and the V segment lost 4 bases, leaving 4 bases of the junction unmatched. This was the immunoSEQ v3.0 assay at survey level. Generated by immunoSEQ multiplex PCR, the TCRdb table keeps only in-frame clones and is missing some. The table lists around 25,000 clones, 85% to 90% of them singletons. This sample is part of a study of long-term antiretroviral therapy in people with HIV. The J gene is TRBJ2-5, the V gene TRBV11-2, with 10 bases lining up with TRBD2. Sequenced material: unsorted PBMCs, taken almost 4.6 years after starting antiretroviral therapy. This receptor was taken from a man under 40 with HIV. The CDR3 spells CASSSSGRRETQYF. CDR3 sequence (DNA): TGTGCCAGCAGCTCTAGCGGGAGAAGGGAGACCCAGTACTTC. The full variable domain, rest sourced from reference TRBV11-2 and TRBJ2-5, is EAGVAQSPRYKIIEKRQSVAFWCNPISGHATLYWYQQILGQGPKLLIQFQNNGVVDDSQLPKDRFSAERLKGVDSTLKIQPAKLEDSAVYLCASSSSGRRETQYFGPGTRLLVL.